This T cell receptor (beta chain) was profiled in a study of metastatic and nonmetastatic thyroid tumors. Looking at the study overall: Both malignant and benign thyroid patients supplied peripheral blood and tumor or nodule tissue samples, across which the repertoires of these patients were then compared.

The authors' processing: Across clinicopathological groups, CDR3 differences served as the basis for building a distant-metastasis classifier for papillary thyroid cancer. MiXCR re-clonotyped the PCR reads for TCRdb. Here the V and J calls rest on TCRdb's processing, not on the authors' analysis. The table lists around 41,000 clones, about 3.3% of them singletons. This CDR3 is built from 11 residues. Trimming stripped 5 bases from V and 6 bases from J, with 4 bases between. Germline V gene sequence: CDR1 MNHEY, CDR2 SVGEGT. Prior to thyroid surgery, none of the patients had received any treatment. This clone was recorded a few times. As yet, its antigen is unknown. Broader study findings: Compared with benign nodules, malignant thyroid tumors were reported to have significantly higher TCR beta diversity in both blood and tumor.

Material for sequencing was blood. This chain connects TRBV6-2 or TRBV6-3 to TRBJ2-2; D unresolved. This receptor was obtained from a female donor with papillary thyroid cancer or a benign thyroid nodule (not recorded which). Some clones in this sample may be carry-over from other donors' samples. CDR3 nucleotide sequence: TGTGCCAGCAGTCTTGCCGGGGAGCTGTTTTTT. Protein product: CASSLAGELFF.